The 18 T cell receptor beta chains presented below share a single source sample, sequenced in a study of PD-L1 blockade in urothelial cancer. Clones were read by immunoSEQ multiplex PCR, and TCRdb kept only the in-frame ones, dropping some. The repertoire holds about 40,000 clones, with 70% to 90% as singletons. Time point specified: peripheral blood 6 weeks after treatment start. Sequenced material: PBMCs, taken around atezolizumab (anti-PD-L1) treatment. These receptors came from a man between 65 and 85 years old with urothelial cancer.

V and J are TRBV6-1 and TRBJ2-2, with 9 bases matching TRBD2. This CDR3 region has 17 residues. The junction had 8 bases not matched to a gene; V was cut back by 1 base and J by 5 bases. Looked up from germline, CDR1 is MNHNS and CDR2 is SASEGT. CDR3 protein: CASSEGGGGRGTGELFF. DNA of the CDR3: TGTGCCAGCAGTGAAGGAGGTGGCGGGAGGGGAACCGGGGAGCTGTTTTTT.

This clone was observed a few times. The V gene is TRBV27, the J gene TRBJ1-2, with 10 positions matching TRBD1. Germline values: CDR1 MNHEY, CDR2 SMNVEV (reference sequence). The CDR3 sequence is 15 residues long. V shed 8 bases, J shed 2 bases, and the junction held 8 bases outside the gene matches. The CDR3 here is CASQTLTGGNYGYTF. Written as DNA, the CDR3 is TGTGCCAGCCAAACCTTGACAGGGGGCAACTATGGCTACACCTTC.

This chain uses TRBV6-4 with TRBJ2-2; 8 positions agree with TRBD2. J gave up 6 bases and V 5 bases, and 8 bases lay outside the gene matches. Germline V lookup: CDR1 MRHNA, CDR2 SNTAGT. The CDR3 contains 15 residues. The CDR3 is CASSPGLDFAGELFF. The CDR3 DNA reads TGTGCCAGCAGTCCGGGACTAGATTTCGCCGGGGAGCTGTTTTTT.

This CDR3 is CASSVGESTGELFF. Here the CDR3 DNA reads TGTGCCAGCAGCGTAGGGGAGAGCACCGGGGAGCTGTTTTTT. The rearrangement uses TRBV9 and TRBJ2-2, with a tentative D call TRBD2 (5 bases). V lost 0 bases and J lost 4, with 7 bases in between. The CDR3 has 14 residues. Per germline, CDR1 SGDLS and CDR2 YYNGEE.

The chain couples TRBV9 to TRBJ2-7, with D tentatively TRBD2 (6 bases). This CDR3 has 14 residues. Germline values: CDR1 SGDLS, CDR2 YYNGEE. V lost 4 bases and J 7 bases, leaving 18 bases between the germline ends. CDR3 sequence (DNA): TGTGCCAGCAGCCCTCAATTAGCGGTGGGGGAGCAGTACTTC. Translated, it gives CASSPQLAVGEQYF.

This chain connects TRBV6-1 to TRBJ2-7; 9 nucleotides match TRBD1. This CDR3 has 15 residues. Germline CDR1 and CDR2: MNHNS and SASEGT. Trimming removed 4 bases from V and 1 base from J; junction bases left unmatched: 5. The DNA of the CDR3 is TGTGCCAGCAGTGCTACAGGGGGCGGATCCTACGAGCAGTACTTC. This gives the protein CASSATGGGSYEQYF.

This chain joins TRBV10-3 and TRBJ1-3, with unresolved D. Germline-derived CDR1 and CDR2 are ENHRY and SYGVKD. Trimming pared 7 bases from V and 1 base from J, leaving 8 bases between. CDR3 length equals 13 residues. CDR3: CAIKSASGNTIYF. CDR3 DNA sequence: TGTGCCATCAAAAGCGCGTCTGGAAACACCATATATTTT.

V and J are TRBV6-5 and TRBJ2-7; D perhaps matches TRBD2 (7 bases). The germline V gene encodes CDR1 MNHEY and CDR2 SVGAGI. The CDR3 is 16 residues long. V lost 0 bases and J lost 3, with 15 bases in between. CDR3 loop: CASSYSVGRGRYEQYF. The CDR3 bases are TGTGCCAGCAGTTACTCAGTTGGGCGGGGGCGCTACGAGCAGTACTTC.

CDR3 nucleotides: TGCGCCAGCAGCTTGGGTGTTAGTACTAGCACAGATACGCAGTATTTT. Its protein product is CASSLGVSTSTDTQYF. This chain uses TRBV5-1 with TRBJ2-3, with D uncertain. The V gene's germline CDR1 is SGHRS and CDR2 YFSETQ. The CDR3 covers 16 residues. V was cut by 0 bases and J by 0 bases, with 11 bases left in between.

The genes are TRBV5-4 and TRBJ2-6, with D possibly TRBD1 on 6 matching bases. The CDR3 has 18 amino acids. CDR1 SGHNT and CDR2 YYREEE come from the germline V gene (reference sequence). Trimming cost V 1 base and J 1 base, with 15 bases left between them. DNA for the CDR3: TGTGCCAGCAGCTTGTCAGGCAGGGGTCCTTCTGGGGCCAACGTCCTGACTTTC. Its translation: CASSLSGRGPSGANVLTF.

Only a few counts were recorded for this clone. The chain combines TRBV5-6 with TRBJ2-7; 13 bases are a match to TRBD2. The CDR3 is made up of 16 amino acids. V shed 4 bases, J shed 4 bases, and the junction held 8 bases outside the gene matches. Germline values: CDR1 SGHDT, CDR2 YYEEEE. CDR3 amino acids: CASSNILTSGRYEQYF. Written as DNA, the CDR3 is TGTGCCAGCAGCAACATCTTGACTAGCGGGAGGTACGAGCAGTACTTC.

The chain recombines TRBV2 with TRBJ2-7; D is ambiguous. The CDR3 consists of 14 residues. Per germline, CDR1 SNHLY and CDR2 FYNNEI. V gave up 4 bases and J gave up 1 base, with 11 bases separating them. The CDR3, as DNA: TGTGCCAGCAGTGGAGACTCTTATTCCTACGAGCAGTACTTC. It codes for CASSGDSYSYEQYF. The full variable domain, in which reference TRBV2 and TRBJ2-7 provide the parts outside the CDR3, is EPEVTQTPSHQVTQMGQEVILRCVPISNHLYFYWYRQILGQKVEFLVSFYNNEISEKSEIFDDQFSVERPDGSNFTLKIRSTKLEDSAMYFCASSGDSYSYEQYFGPGTRLTVT.

The chain employs TRBV5-5 and TRBJ1-2; possible D gene TRBD1, 5 bases. CDR1 SGHKS and CDR2 YYEKEE come from the germline V gene (reference sequence). V was shortened by 1 base and J by 3 bases, with 7 bases between the two germline ends. The CDR3 length is 13 residues. The CDR3 DNA reads as TGTGCCAGCAGCTTGTCGGGGGACTATGGCTACACCTTC. Its protein is CASSLSGDYGYTF.

The chain employs TRBV28 and TRBJ2-5; TRBD2 aligns across 7 bases. V shed 7 bases and J 0 bases; nucleotides not matched to a gene: 2. Looked up from germline, CDR1 is MDHEN and CDR2 is SYDVKM. The CDR3 sequence is 13 residues long. The CDR3 spells CASTGGNQETQYF. CDR3 coding DNA: TGTGCCAGCACGGGGGGAAACCAAGAGACCCAGTACTTC. Drawing the rest from reference TRBV28 and TRBJ2-5, the complete variable domain is DVKVTQSSRYLVKRTGEKVFLECVQDMDHENMFWYRQDPGLGLRLIYFSYDVKMKEKGDIPEGYSVSREKKERFSLILESASTNQTSMYLCASTGGNQETQYFGPGTRLLVL.

The gene calls are TRBV5-5 and TRBJ2-7; no reliable D call. V shed 0 bases and J shed 2 bases, with 12 bases lying between them. The CDR3 is made up of 15 amino acids. Germline-derived CDR1 and CDR2 are SGHKS and YYEKEE (reference sequence). The CDR3 nucleotides are TGTGCCAGCAGCTTGGTCGTCGGTTCCCCCTACGAGCAGTACTTC. It codes for CASSLVVGSPYEQYF.

The V and J genes are TRBV19 and TRBJ2-3; 12 bases agree with TRBD2. The CDR3 has 16 amino acids. The V and J ends lost 3 bases and 5 bases, in that order; junction bases with no gene match: 6. CDR1 is LNHDA, CDR2 SQIVND, per germline (reference sequence). For the CDR3, the DNA is TGTGCCAGTAGTATTCGACTAGCGGGAGTTATAGATACGCAGTATTTT. Protein: CASSIRLAGVIDTQYF.

This clone was detected only a few times. The V and J genes are TRBV28 and TRBJ1-1, with TRBD1 matching over 10 bases. The junction had 5 bases not matched to a gene; V was cut back by 6 bases and J by 1 base. Germline-derived CDR1 and CDR2 are MDHEN and SYDVKM. The CDR3 totals 15 residues. The CDR3 nucleotides are TGTGCCAGCAGGGGACAGGGGTTCTCGAACACTGAAGCTTTCTTT. Translated: CASRGQGFSNTEAFF.

The chain uses TRBV29-1 and TRBJ2-5, with TRBD2 identical over 7 bases. The CDR3 runs to 14 residues. Unmatched junction bases numbered 14, after V lost 8 bases and J lost 5 bases. Germline assignment: CDR1 SQVTM and CDR2 ANQGSEA. The CDR3 DNA follows: TGCAGCACTAGAAGGGAGGGCCGTTTGGAGACCCAGTACTTC. It encodes CSTRREGRLETQYF.